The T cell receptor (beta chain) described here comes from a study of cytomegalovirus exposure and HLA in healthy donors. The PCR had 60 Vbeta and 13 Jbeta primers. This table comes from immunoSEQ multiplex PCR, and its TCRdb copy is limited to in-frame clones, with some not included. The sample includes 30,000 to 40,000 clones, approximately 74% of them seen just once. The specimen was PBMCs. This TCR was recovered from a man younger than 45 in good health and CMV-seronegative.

This CDR3 reads CASSQDLTAYNSPLHF. CDR3 sequence (DNA): TGTGCCAGCAGCCAAGATCTGACAGCCTATAATTCACCCCTCCACTTT. V usage is TRBV4-2 and J usage is TRBJ1-6, with D possibly being TRBD1 (5 bases). The CDR3 spans 16 residues. Trimming stripped 0 bases from V and 2 bases from J, with 8 bases between. Germline V gene sequence: CDR1 LGHNA, CDR2 YNFKEQ.